The subject of this entry is one T cell receptor (beta chain). Its antigen is still unknown. Profiled with immunoSEQ multiplex PCR; TCRdb holds only in-frame clones, not every one. Among some 94,000 clones listed, 85% to 95% were seen once. This sample stems from a study of T cell responses to AZD1222 COVID-19 vaccine. The CDR3 covers 16 residues. Trimming removed 6 bases from V and 1 base from J, with 18 bases in between. From germline, CDR1 is LNHDA and CDR2 SQIVND (reference sequence). Overall study results and limits: Donors were mostly white British, more females; clonal diversity possibly underestimated.

The source material was peripheral blood, sampled on day 0 of AZD1222 vaccination. The origin of this receptor is an adult in good health. This chain links TRBV19 with TRBJ1-1; no firm D call. The DNA of the CDR3 is TGTGCCAGTAGAAATGGGGAGTGGGGTTCGAACACTGAAGCTTTCTTT. Amino acid sequence: CASRNGEWGSNTEAFF.